A selection of T cell receptor beta chains follows, all from one sample in a study of T cells in Graves' hyperthyroidism and ophthalmopathy. TCRdb recomputed calls from the multiplex PCR reads with MiXCR, one row per CDR3 protein. The repertoire holds some 400,000 distinct CDR3 sequences, with over 15% as singletons. The source material was blood. The source is a woman between 18 and 29 years old with Graves' hyperthyroidism. Each CDR3 is given with its conserved first and last residue. A D gene is named only where the DNA matches it firmly. Clone size is not always given. Where it is, it says once, few, many or a class for expanded clones.

V gene: TRBV3-1; D gene: NA; clone size: NA; J gene: TRBJ2-2; CDR3 DNA: TGTGCCAGCAGCCAAGAAACGGAGGGCGGGGAGCTGTTTTTT; CDR3 protein: CASSQETEGGELFF
V gene: TRBV28; D gene: NA; clone size: many; J gene: TRBJ1-2; CDR3 DNA: TGTGCCAGCAGCCCTCATCAAGCAGGGGGCTACACCTTC; CDR3 protein: CASSPHQAGGYTF
V gene: TRBV6-5; D gene: NA; clone size: many; J gene: TRBJ1-2; CDR3 DNA: TGTGCCAGCAGTTACTGGGGGGAGTATGGCTACACCTTC; CDR3 protein: CASSYWGEYGYTF
V gene: TRBV5-1; D gene: NA; clone size: many; J gene: TRBJ2-4; CDR3 DNA: TGCGCCAGCAGCTTGTCGCTAGCCAAAAACATTCAGTACTTC; CDR3 protein: CASSLSLAKNIQYF
V gene: TRBV28; D gene: NA; clone size: many; J gene: TRBJ2-7; CDR3 DNA: TGTGCCAGCAGTTTGACGCGCCAGCCATTTTCCTACGAGCAGTACTTC; CDR3 protein: CASSLTRQPFSYEQYF
V gene: TRBV12-3/TRBV12-4; D gene: TRBD1; clone size: NA; J gene: TRBJ1-2; CDR3 DNA: TGTGCCAGCAGTGCGCGACAGGGTGGCTATGGCTACACCTTC; CDR3 protein: CASSARQGGYGYTF
V gene: TRBV4-1; D gene: NA; clone size: many; J gene: TRBJ2-2; CDR3 DNA: TGCGCCAGCAGCCTTCACACCGGGGAGCTGTTTTTT; CDR3 protein: CASSLHTGELFF
V gene: TRBV20-1; D gene: NA; clone size: many; J gene: TRBJ1-1; CDR3 DNA: TGCAGTGCTAGAGCCAGGGGATTGCAGTCTGAAGCTTTCTTT; CDR3 protein: CSARARGLQSEAFF
V gene: TRBV28; D gene: TRBD1; clone size: many; J gene: TRBJ1-1; CDR3 DNA: TGTGCCAGCAGGCGTGGGACAGTCACTGAAGCTTTCTTT; CDR3 protein: CASRRGTVTEAFF
V gene: TRBV7-9; D gene: NA; clone size: many; J gene: TRBJ2-4; CDR3 DNA: TGTGCCAGCAGCGTAAACCGTCCTCACATTCAGTACTTC; CDR3 protein: CASSVNRPHIQYF
V gene: TRBV3-1; D gene: NA; clone size: many; J gene: TRBJ1-2; CDR3 DNA: TGTGCCAGCAGCCCGCTGGGGCCTGACTATGGCTACACCTTC; CDR3 protein: CASSPLGPDYGYTF
V gene: TRBV4-1; D gene: TRBD2; clone size: many; J gene: TRBJ2-7; CDR3 DNA: TGCGCCAGCAGCCCACTACCGGGGGGGACCCACGAGCAGTACTTC; CDR3 protein: CASSPLPGGTHEQYF
V gene: TRBV4-2; D gene: NA; clone size: few; J gene: TRBJ1-5; CDR3 DNA: TGTGCCAGCAGCCAAGAAACTGAAAGTCCTAGCAATCAGCCCCAGCATTTT; CDR3 protein: CASSQETESPSNQPQHF
V gene: TRBV28; D gene: NA; clone size: many; J gene: TRBJ1-2; CDR3 DNA: TGTGCCAGCACCCTTCTTCGGCCACCCCACTATGGCTACACCTTC; CDR3 protein: CASTLLRPPHYGYTF
V gene: TRBV12-3/TRBV12-4; D gene: TRBD1; clone size: NA; J gene: TRBJ2-2; CDR3 DNA: TGTGCCAGCACCTTTACAGGGGTGAACACCGGGGAGCTGTTTTTT; CDR3 protein: CASTFTGVNTGELFF
V gene: TRBV29-1; D gene: NA; clone size: many; J gene: TRBJ2-7; CDR3 DNA: TGCAGCGTTGAAGATCCCTCCCTCTCCTACGAGCAGTACTTC; CDR3 protein: CSVEDPSLSYEQYF
V gene: TRBV6-1; D gene: NA; clone size: many; J gene: TRBJ1-1; CDR3 DNA: TGTGCCAGCAGTGGACAGGAGAACACTGAAGCTTTCTTT; CDR3 protein: CASSGQENTEAFF
V gene: TRBV7-9; D gene: NA; clone size: many; J gene: TRBJ1-1; CDR3 DNA: TGTGCCAGCAGCAGATCCTCCGGGGGGCGGACTGAAGCTTTCTTT; CDR3 protein: CASSRSSGGRTEAFF
V gene: TRBV6-2/TRBV6-3; D gene: NA; clone size: NA; J gene: TRBJ2-2; CDR3 DNA: TGTGCCAGCAGTAAAATTAACACCGGGGAGCTGTTTTTT; CDR3 protein: CASSKINTGELFF
V gene: TRBV12-3/TRBV12-4; D gene: TRBD1; clone size: many; J gene: TRBJ1-3; CDR3 DNA: TGTGCCAGCAGTTTGGCCTCCGGGGGGACAGGACAGACTGGAAACACCATATATTTT; CDR3 protein: CASSLASGGTGQTGNTIYF
V gene: TRBV29-1; D gene: NA; clone size: many; J gene: TRBJ1-3; CDR3 DNA: TGCAGCGTTGAGGGGACGAGCTCTGGAAACACCATATATTTT; CDR3 protein: CSVEGTSSGNTIYF
V gene: TRBV3-1; D gene: TRBD1; clone size: once; J gene: TRBJ2-2; CDR3 DNA: TGTGCAAGCAGCCAAAGAAGAAGGGACAGGCTGGGGGAGCTGTTTTTT; CDR3 protein: CASSQRRRDRLGELFF
V gene: TRBV12-3/TRBV12-4; D gene: TRBD2; clone size: many; J gene: TRBJ2-7; CDR3 DNA: TGTGCCAGCAGTCAAGGACTAGCCTACGAGCAGTACTTC; CDR3 protein: CASSQGLAYEQYF
V gene: TRBV20-1; D gene: NA; clone size: many; J gene: TRBJ1-1; CDR3 DNA: TGCAGTGCTAGAGGGGGTCGGGTGAACACTGAAGCTTTCTTT; CDR3 protein: CSARGGRVNTEAFF
V gene: TRBV12-5; D gene: TRBD2; clone size: many; J gene: TRBJ2-7; CDR3 DNA: TGTGCTAGTGGACCCGGGACTAACTACGAGCAGTACTTC; CDR3 protein: CASGPGTNYEQYF
V gene: TRBV19; D gene: TRBD1; clone size: NA; J gene: TRBJ2-6; CDR3 DNA: TGTGCCACCCGACGACAGGGGAGTTCTGGGGCCAACGTCCTGACTTTC; CDR3 protein: CATRRQGSSGANVLTF
V gene: TRBV6-1; D gene: TRBD1; clone size: NA; J gene: TRBJ1-2; CDR3 DNA: TGTGCCAGCAGTGCCCTGACAGGGGGTGTAAACTATGGCTACACCTTC; CDR3 protein: CASSALTGGVNYGYTF
V gene: TRBV6-2/TRBV6-3; D gene: NA; clone size: many; J gene: TRBJ2-7; CDR3 DNA: TGTGCCAGCAGTTCCGACTATCGGGCCTACGAGCAGTACTTC; CDR3 protein: CASSSDYRAYEQYF
V gene: TRBV27; D gene: TRBD2; clone size: NA; J gene: TRBJ2-5; CDR3 DNA: TGTGCCAGCAGTTTATCTCGACTAGCGGAGACCCAGTACTTC; CDR3 protein: CASSLSRLAETQYF
V gene: TRBV2; D gene: TRBD1; clone size: many; J gene: TRBJ1-2; CDR3 DNA: TGTGCCAGCAGTGAACCCGAGACAGGGGGATCCTATGGCTACACCTTC; CDR3 protein: CASSEPETGGSYGYTF
V gene: TRBV28; D gene: NA; clone size: NA; J gene: TRBJ1-1; CDR3 DNA: TGTGCCAGCAGCACTGACAGGAACACTGAAGCTTTCTTT; CDR3 protein: CASSTDRNTEAFF
V gene: TRBV10-3; D gene: NA; clone size: many; J gene: TRBJ1-5; CDR3 DNA: TGTGCCATCAGCGGGACGGGAAATCAGCCCCAGCATTTT; CDR3 protein: CAISGTGNQPQHF
V gene: TRBV11-2; D gene: NA; clone size: many; J gene: TRBJ2-7; CDR3 DNA: TGTGCCAGCAGCCTAACGGGTCCTTATCCGTACGAGCAGTACTTC; CDR3 protein: CASSLTGPYPYEQYF
V gene: TRBV28; D gene: TRBD2; clone size: NA; J gene: TRBJ2-7; CDR3 DNA: TGTGCCAGCAGTGGGGGGACTAGCGGGGCTACCTACGAGCAGTACTTC; CDR3 protein: CASSGGTSGATYEQYF
V gene: TRBV28; D gene: NA; clone size: many; J gene: TRBJ1-6; CDR3 DNA: TGTGCCAGCAGTTTCCCCATCACGGAATATAATTCACCCCTCCACTTT; CDR3 protein: CASSFPITEYNSPLHF
V gene: TRBV20-1; D gene: TRBD2; clone size: NA; J gene: TRBJ2-7; CDR3 DNA: TGCAGTGCTAATCCCTCCACATCTACTAGCGGGGGATTTCTCTACGAGCAGTACTTC; CDR3 protein: CSANPSTSTSGGFLYEQYF
V gene: TRBV20-1; D gene: TRBD2; clone size: many; J gene: TRBJ2-7; CDR3 DNA: TGCAGTGCTAGCCTAGCGGGGGTATCCTACGAGCAGTACTTC; CDR3 protein: CSASLAGVSYEQYF
V gene: TRBV4-1; D gene: NA; clone size: few; J gene: TRBJ2-7; CDR3 DNA: TGCGCCAGCAGCCAAGGAGAGTTTTTCGGAGGGAATAACTACGAGCAGTACTTC; CDR3 protein: CASSQGEFFGGNNYEQYF
V gene: TRBV10-1; D gene: NA; clone size: many; J gene: TRBJ2-2; CDR3 DNA: TGCGCCAGCAGTGAGTCACTCGGTTTCGGGGAGCTGTTTTTT; CDR3 protein: CASSESLGFGELFF
V gene: TRBV7-2; D gene: NA; clone size: many; J gene: TRBJ1-1; CDR3 DNA: TGTGCCAGCAGCTCTAGTGGAACTGAAGCTTTCTTT; CDR3 protein: CASSSSGTEAFF
V gene: TRBV7-9; D gene: NA; clone size: many; J gene: TRBJ2-7; CDR3 DNA: TGTGCCAGCAGCTTAGAACGGGCCCACGAGCAGTACTTC; CDR3 protein: CASSLERAHEQYF
V gene: TRBV11-2; D gene: NA; clone size: many; J gene: TRBJ1-2; CDR3 DNA: TGTGCCAGCAGCTTAGGGGGGGGTTCGGATGGCTACACCTTC; CDR3 protein: CASSLGGGSDGYTF
V gene: TRBV28; D gene: TRBD2; clone size: many; J gene: TRBJ2-3; CDR3 DNA: TGTGCCAGCACTGCATCTAGCGGGGGACCAGATACGCAGTATTTT; CDR3 protein: CASTASSGGPDTQYF
V gene: TRBV30; D gene: TRBD1; clone size: NA; J gene: TRBJ2-7; CDR3 DNA: TGTGCCTGGAGTGTCACAGGGGGAAACGAGCAGTACTTC; CDR3 protein: CAWSVTGGNEQYF
V gene: TRBV3-1; D gene: TRBD2; clone size: few; J gene: TRBJ2-5; CDR3 DNA: TGTGCCAGCAGCCCCGGGTGGACTAGTGTGGCAGAGACCCAGTACTTC; CDR3 protein: CASSPGWTSVAETQYF
V gene: TRBV7-3; D gene: TRBD1; clone size: NA; J gene: TRBJ2-5; CDR3 DNA: TGTGCCAGCAGTCCTGACAGGGGGAAGACCCAGTACTTC; CDR3 protein: CASSPDRGKTQYF
V gene: TRBV4-1; D gene: TRBD1; clone size: once; J gene: TRBJ1-1; CDR3 DNA: TGCGCCAGCAGAAGCCCCACAGGGGCCAACACTGAAGCTTTCTTT; CDR3 protein: CASRSPTGANTEAFF
V gene: TRBV7-2; D gene: NA; clone size: NA; J gene: TRBJ2-7; CDR3 DNA: TGTGCCAGCAGTCCCTGGGGTAGCGCCTACGAGCAGTACTTC; CDR3 protein: CASSPWGSAYEQYF
V gene: TRBV18; D gene: NA; clone size: few; J gene: TRBJ1-5; CDR3 DNA: TGTGCCAGCTCACCGTTACAGGGTCGGCAGCCCCAGCATTTT; CDR3 protein: CASSPLQGRQPQHF
V gene: TRBV6-1; D gene: TRBD1; clone size: NA; J gene: TRBJ2-5; CDR3 DNA: TGTGCCACCCGAGGAACAGGGGGTACCGAGACCCAGTACTTC; CDR3 protein: CATRGTGGTETQYF
V gene: TRBV20-1; D gene: NA; clone size: many; J gene: TRBJ2-4; CDR3 DNA: TGCAGTGCTAGAGATGAAGGGGTTCAGTACTTC; CDR3 protein: CSARDEGVQYF
V gene: TRBV12-3/TRBV12-4; D gene: NA; clone size: NA; J gene: TRBJ1-5; CDR3 DNA: TGTGCCAGCAGTCCCCGGGGGACTTCTCAGCCCCAGCATTTT; CDR3 protein: CASSPRGTSQPQHF